Here is one T cell receptor beta chain with its context. The data belong to a study of T-cell memory formation after mild COVID-19. Germline V gives CDR1 MGHDK, CDR2 SYGVNS. Trimming took off 2 bases at V and 8 bases at J, with 14 bases between the two ends. This CDR3 has 14 residues. TCRdb reprocessed the 5' RACE reads via MiXCR and lists one record per CDR3 protein. This table has around 320,000 distinct CDR3 sequences, around 15% appearing once. The receptor comes from a man younger than 35 who had mild COVID-19 (a few samples of this study predate the infection). Cell type and time point are not known. The rearrangement joins TRBV25-1 to TRBJ2-3, with TRBD2 as a possible D gene (6 bases). Input material: PBMCs or a T cell subset sorted from them (not recorded which). CDR3 region: CASSERPRRGTQYF. DNA of the CDR3: TGTGCCAGCAGTGAAAGGCCTAGGAGGGGTACGCAGTATTTT.